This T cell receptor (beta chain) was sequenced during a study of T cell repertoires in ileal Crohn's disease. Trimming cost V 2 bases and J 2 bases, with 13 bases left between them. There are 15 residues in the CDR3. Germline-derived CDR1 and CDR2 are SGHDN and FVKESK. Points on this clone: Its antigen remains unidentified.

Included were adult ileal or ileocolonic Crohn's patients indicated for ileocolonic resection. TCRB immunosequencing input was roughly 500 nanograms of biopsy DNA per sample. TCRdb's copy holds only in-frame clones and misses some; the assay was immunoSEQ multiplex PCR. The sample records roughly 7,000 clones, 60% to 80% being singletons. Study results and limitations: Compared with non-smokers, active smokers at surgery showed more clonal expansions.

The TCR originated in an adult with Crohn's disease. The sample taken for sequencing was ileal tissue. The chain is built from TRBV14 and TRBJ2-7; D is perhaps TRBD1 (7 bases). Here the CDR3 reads CASSQQGGRTYEQYF. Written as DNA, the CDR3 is TGTGCCAGCAGCCAACAGGGGGGAAGGACCTACGAGCAGTACTTC.